This T cell receptor beta chain was found in a study of blood T cell repertoires in COVID-19. Study summary: Collection of acute and convalescent COVID-19 samples took place in the United States, Italy and Spain. The cDNA or gDNA used as material had been derived from T cells, B-cell-depleted T cells, or PBMCs.

Original data processing: Amplifying reference gene primers gave estimates of nucleated cell counts. TCRdb keeps only in-frame clones here, not all; method: immunoSEQ multiplex PCR. Clonal size and the V and J genes are those of that table, whereas D and trimming came from the DNA. The data contain tens of thousands of clones, over 90% of them singletons. Trimming removed 1 base at V and 6 bases at J, with 14 bases between. This CDR3 has 15 residues. Germline V gene sequence: CDR1 SEHNR, CDR2 FQNEAQ (reference sequence). The sequenced sample was peripheral blood. This TCR was sampled from a human donor in a cohort sampled during active COVID-19. The genes are TRBV7-9 and TRBJ2-3, with D perhaps TRBD2 (5 bases). CDR3 in DNA: TGTGCCAGCAGCTTAGTTTTCTCGGGGTGGGATACGCAGTATTTT. Translated, it gives CASSLVFSGWDTQYF.